What follows are 32 T cell receptor beta chains derived from one specimen sequenced in a study of blood T cell repertoires in COVID-19. Profiled with immunoSEQ multiplex PCR; TCRdb holds only in-frame clones, not every one. The sample consists of around 99,000 clones, 79% of them appearing once. The sequencing sample was made of peripheral blood. The source is a woman of 80 years or more with active or convalescent COVID-19.

The V call is TRBV19, the J call TRBJ2-3, with D possibly TRBD1 on 5 matching bases. CDR1 is LNHDA and CDR2 is SQIVND in the germline V gene (reference sequence). The V gene lost 7 bases and the J gene lost 0 bases, with 8 bases spanning the gap. The CDR3 consists of 13 residues. The CDR3 reads CASNRGSTDTQYF. CDR3 sequence (DNA): TGTGCCAGTAATAGGGGAAGCACAGATACGCAGTATTTT. Combining the CDR3 with reference TRBV19 and TRBJ2-3 gives the whole variable domain DGGITQSPKYLFRKEGQNVTLSCEQNLNHDAMYWYRQDPGQGLRLIYYSQIVNDFQKGDIAEGYSVSREKKESFPLTVTSAQKNPTAFYLCASNRGSTDTQYFGPGTRLTVL.

To note about this clone: Mismatch with germline at one junction end may stem from a read error. The gene calls are TRBV5-1 and TRBJ2-5; D is possibly TRBD1 (7 bases). The length of the CDR3 is 16 residues. CDR1 and CDR2 from the germline V gene are SGHRS and YFSETQ. The CDR3 loop is CASSWGQGGSQETQYF. The CDR3 bases are TGTGCCAGCAGCTGGGGGCAGGGGGGCTCCCAAGAGACCCAGTACTTC.

V gene TRBV7-8 combines with J gene TRBJ2-1; 13 bases are shared with TRBD2. The CDR3 has 20 amino acids. The J segment lost 4 bases and the V segment lost 3 bases, leaving 15 bases of the junction unmatched. Germline CDR1 reads SGHVS; CDR2 reads FQNEAQ. This chain's CDR3 is CASSFRSGLAGATGYNEQFF. The CDR3 DNA follows: TGTGCCAGCAGCTTTAGGAGTGGACTAGCGGGAGCCACGGGTTACAATGAGCAGTTCTTC.

This rearrangement joins TRBV5-6 to TRBJ1-5; D uncertain. CDR1 is SGHDT, CDR2 YYEEEE, per germline. V gave up 2 bases and J gave up 0 bases, with 6 bases separating them. The CDR3 is 14 amino acids. CDR3 DNA: TGTGCCAGCAGCTTTTCAGTTAGCAATCAGCCCCAGCATTTT. This translates into CASSFSVSNQPQHF.

The chain links TRBV9 to TRBJ2-5, with a weak D call TRBD2 (6 bases). V gave up 0 bases and J gave up 3 bases, with 9 bases separating them. CDR1 and CDR2 from the germline V gene are SGDLS and YYNGEE. The CDR3 runs to 14 residues. CDR3 region: CASSVEGGKETQYF. CDR3 nucleotide sequence: TGTGCCAGCAGCGTAGAGGGCGGGAAAGAGACCCAGTACTTC. The whole variable domain, remainder taken from reference TRBV9 and TRBJ2-5, is DSGVTQTPKHLITATGQRVTLRCSPRSGDLSVYWYQQSLDQGLQFLIQYYNGEERAKGNILERFSAQQFPDLHSELNLSSLELGDSALYFCASSVEGGKETQYFGPGTRLLVL.

The chain is built from TRBV18 and TRBJ2-4, with no clear D. Trimming removed 5 bases at V and 1 base at J, with 9 bases between. From germline, CDR1 is KGHSH and CDR2 LQKENI. The CDR3 contains 14 residues. The CDR3 DNA reads TGTGCCAGCTCAACTCAACAGGCCAAAAACATTCAGTACTTC. It translates to CASSTQQAKNIQYF.

J is TRBJ1-1 and V is TRBV24-1, with TRBD1 matching over 8 bases. With V trimmed by 7 bases and J by 0 bases, 3 bases remained unmatched. CDR3 length equals 14 residues. CDR1 KGHDR and CDR2 SFDVKD come from the germline V gene. CDR3 bases: TGTGCCACCAGGGACAGGGTGATGAACACTGAAGCTTTCTTT. Translated: CATRDRVMNTEAFF.

This clone was observed a single time. The rearrangement joins TRBV24-1 to TRBJ2-1, with TRBD1 matching 7 bases. CDR1 and CDR2 (germline): KGHDR, SFDVKD. The trim removed 5 bases at V and 9 bases at J, leaving 6 bases unmatched. The CDR3 contains 13 residues. CDR3 in DNA: TGTGCCACCAGTGCCCAAGGGGGCAGTGAGCAGTTCTTC. Translating gives CATSAQGGSEQFF.

CDR3 sequence reads: CASSTTGRANEKLFF. DNA for the CDR3: TGTGCCAGTAGTACCACAGGGCGGGCTAATGAAAAACTGTTTTTT. The J gene is TRBJ1-4, the V gene TRBV19; D may be TRBD1 (6 bases). Trimming shortened V by 4 bases and J by 3 bases, and 12 bases separated the two germline ends. Germline loops: CDR1 LNHDA, CDR2 SQIVND (reference sequence). CDR3 size: 15 residues.

The V gene is TRBV20-1, the J gene TRBJ2-7; D not resolved. The V end lost 1 base, the J end lost 4 bases, and 5 bases lay between the germline ends. This CDR3 contains 11 residues. Germline V lookup: CDR1 DFQATT, CDR2 SNEGSKA (reference sequence). The CDR3 spells CSARGNYEQYF. As DNA, the CDR3 is TGCAGTGCTAGAGGTAATTACGAGCAGTACTTC.

The rearrangement uses TRBV6-5 and TRBJ1-2; 8 bases fit TRBD1. This CDR3 has 12 amino acids. CDR1 MNHEY and CDR2 SVGAGI come from the germline V gene. V gave up 5 bases and J gave up 8 bases; unmatched junction bases: 4. The CDR3 bases are TGTGCCAGCAGTCCGACAGGGGCCGGCTACACCTTC. Protein sequence: CASSPTGAGYTF.

The chain couples TRBV7-8 to TRBJ2-2, with 8 positions matching TRBD2. Per germline, CDR1 SGHVS and CDR2 FQNEAQ. This CDR3 has 18 residues. Trimming at V came to 3 bases and at J to 4 bases, leaving 13 bases not matched to a gene. Here the CDR3 reads CASSFGGGRTTLTGELFF. In DNA, the CDR3 is TGTGCCAGCAGCTTCGGGGGGGGGCGAACCACCCTCACCGGGGAGCTGTTTTTT.

This clone was observed once. The chain joins TRBV20-1 to TRBJ2-7; possible D gene TRBD1, 6 bases. From germline, CDR1 is DFQATT and CDR2 SNEGSKA (reference sequence). This CDR3 is 14 amino acids long. Deletions cut 3 bases from V and 2 bases from J, with 14 bases between. CDR3 amino acids: CSASQGTETYEQYF. In nucleotides, the CDR3 is TGCAGTGCTAGTCAGGGGACGGAGACCTACGAGCAGTACTTC.

V usage is TRBV19 and J usage is TRBJ1-5; TRBD1 is a possible D gene (5 bases). V dropped 5 bases and J dropped 7 bases, with 18 bases sitting between them. The CDR3 runs to 15 residues. Germline V gene data show CDR1 as LNHDA and CDR2 as SQIVND (reference sequence). The CDR3 region is CASSVGGGPGQPQHF. DNA of the CDR3: TGTGCCAGTAGTGTCGGGGGGGGACCTGGGCAGCCCCAGCATTTT.

The chain employs TRBV10-3 and TRBJ2-7, with D possibly being TRBD2 (6 bases). The V gene lost 8 bases and the J gene lost 3 bases, with 23 bases spanning the gap. Germline assignment: CDR1 ENHRY and CDR2 SYGVKD. CDR3 length: 16 residues. CDR3 coding DNA: TGTGCCATCTGGCCGGGGGTCGGGCAGGGTAGCTACGAGCAGTACTTC. Translated: CAIWPGVGQGSYEQYF.

This clone was observed a single time. The chain carries TRBV9 and TRBJ1-3; 9 bases agree with TRBD1. The CDR3 loop spans 16 amino acids. V was pared by 0 bases and J by 1 base, with 2 bases of the junction left unmatched. The germline gives CDR1 SGDLS, CDR2 YYNGEE. CDR3 sequence (DNA): TGTGCCAGCAGCGTAGGAGGACAGGGGTCTGGAAACACCATATATTTT. It is translated as CASSVGGQGSGNTIYF.

CDR3 loop: CASWGLAGAADTQYF. The CDR3 DNA sequence: TGTGCCAGCTGGGGACTAGCGGGAGCGGCAGATACGCAGTATTTT. This chain links TRBV2 with TRBJ2-3; 14 bases agree with TRBD2. The V gene end was trimmed by 8 bases and the J gene end by 4 bases; junction bases not matched to a gene: 5. Germline lookup yields CDR1 SNHLY and CDR2 FYNNEI. CDR3 size: 15 residues.

The chain joins TRBV5-6 to TRBJ2-7, with a possible D match to TRBD2 (6 bases). V shed 4 bases and J shed 2 bases, with 13 bases lying between them. In germline, CDR1 is SGHDT, CDR2 YYEEEE. The CDR3 runs to 14 residues. The CDR3 region has the DNA TGTGCCAGCAGCCTTCGGGAGTCGGCCTACGAGCAGTACTTC. Amino acids: CASSLRESAYEQYF.

This rearrangement joins TRBV7-9 to TRBJ1-2; 8 bases are a match to TRBD1. Germline-derived CDR1 and CDR2 are SEHNR and FQNEAQ (reference sequence). J was trimmed by 3 bases and V by 1 base; bases with no gene match: 7. The CDR3 totals 16 residues. The DNA of the CDR3 is TGTGCCAGCAGCTTAGATCCGTCAGGGGGCTACTATGGCTACACCTTC. Translating it yields CASSLDPSGGYYGYTF.

V and J are TRBV11-1 and TRBJ2-1, with TRBD2 identical over 12 bases. Per the germline V gene, CDR1 is SGHAT and CDR2 is FQDESV (reference sequence). J lost 6 bases, V lost 4 bases, and 4 bases had no gene match. The CDR3 totals 15 residues. Here the CDR3 DNA reads TGTGCCAGCAGCTCCCCGACTAGCGGGAGCAATGAGCAGTTCTTC. Translation: CASSSPTSGSNEQFF.

The chain has TRBV9 and TRBJ1-1; TRBD1 matches 7 bases. V lost 3 bases and J lost 2; bases outside the gene matches: 4. Germline V lookup: CDR1 SGDLS, CDR2 YYNGEE. There are 14 residues in the CDR3. The CDR3 reads CASSARDSNTEAFF. CDR3 nucleotide sequence: TGTGCCAGCAGCGCCCGGGACAGCAACACTGAAGCTTTCTTT.

The V call is TRBV6-1, the J call TRBJ1-6, with D uncertain. CDR1 MNHNS and CDR2 SASEGT come from the germline V gene. The length of the CDR3 is 16 residues. Between the trimmed V and J ends, which lost 1 base and 0 bases, there was a span of 7 bases. The CDR3 reads CASSEDKSSYNSPLHF. CDR3 bases: TGTGCCAGCAGTGAAGATAAGAGCTCCTATAATTCACCCCTCCACTTT.

V usage is TRBV2 and J usage is TRBJ1-5, with 9 bases aligning to TRBD1. Per germline, CDR1 SNHLY and CDR2 FYNNEI. CDR3 length equals 15 residues. V trimming: 3 bases; J trimming: 6 bases; junction bases outside the gene matches: 6. The CDR3 reads CASSERTGDAQPQHF. The DNA of the CDR3 is TGTGCCAGCAGTGAGAGGACAGGGGATGCTCAGCCCCAGCATTTT.

The chain employs TRBV10-1 and TRBJ1-1; D might be TRBD1 (6 bases). V was cut by 6 bases and J by 7 bases, with 18 bases left in between. The CDR3 sequence is 14 residues long. Germline values: CDR1 WNHNN, CDR2 SYGVQD (reference sequence). The CDR3 here is CASRCGSGEFEAFF. For the CDR3, the DNA is TGCGCCAGCAGATGCGGATCAGGGGAGTTTGAAGCTTTCTTT.

The V and J genes are TRBV27 and TRBJ2-1; possible D gene TRBD2, 6 bases. This CDR3 has 16 residues. CDR1 is MNHEY and CDR2 is SMNVEV in the germline V gene (reference sequence). The ends were cut back, 5 bases at V and 8 bases at J, with 22 bases in the middle. The CDR3 spells CASSRLGLQIHHEQFF. In nucleotides, the CDR3 is TGTGCCAGCAGTAGACTGGGACTCCAGATACACCATGAGCAGTTCTTC.

The gene calls are TRBV6-6 and TRBJ2-7, with D perhaps matching TRBD2 (6 bases). This CDR3 region has 12 residues. CDR1 and CDR2 from the germline V gene are MNHNY and SVGAGI (reference sequence). V lost 5 bases, J lost 5 bases, and 10 bases lay in between. The CDR3 reads CASSGGLDEQYF. CDR3 coding DNA: TGTGCCAGCAGTGGAGGGCTCGACGAGCAGTACTTC.

The rearrangement links TRBV6-9 to TRBJ1-2; TRBD1 agrees at 7 bases. CDR1 and CDR2 (germline): MNHGY, SVAAGI. V trimming: 6 bases; J trimming: 7 bases; junction bases outside the gene matches: 11. This CDR3 region has 14 residues. CDR3 loop: CASRKGQAGGGYTF. CDR3 in DNA: TGTGCCAGCAGAAAAGGACAGGCAGGTGGTGGCTACACCTTC.

The chain joins TRBV6-6 to TRBJ1-1, with D maybe TRBD1 (5 bases). Trimming shortened V by 4 bases and J by 1 base, and 13 bases separated the two germline ends. Germline CDR1 is MNHNY and CDR2 is SVGAGI (reference sequence). The CDR3 runs 15 residues. CDR3 loop: CASSFRGSGNTEAFF. Here the CDR3 DNA reads TGTGCCAGCAGTTTCCGGGGGTCCGGGAACACTGAAGCTTTCTTT.

The chain recombines TRBV19 with TRBJ2-5; 8 nucleotides match TRBD1. V was clipped by 4 bases and J by 1 base; unmatched bases: 5. CDR1 and CDR2 (germline): LNHDA, SQIVND (reference sequence). This CDR3 has 15 amino acids. CDR3 residues: CASSRGQDLQETQYF. The CDR3 DNA reads as TGTGCCAGTAGTAGGGGACAGGACCTCCAAGAGACCCAGTACTTC. The whole variable domain, filled in from reference TRBV19 and TRBJ2-5, reads DGGITQSPKYLFRKEGQNVTLSCEQNLNHDAMYWYRQDPGQGLRLIYYSQIVNDFQKGDIAEGYSVSREKKESFPLTVTSAQKNPTAFYLCASSRGQDLQETQYFGPGTRLLVL.

This clone was found a few times. V gene TRBV19 combines with J gene TRBJ2-7; no reliable D call. The CDR3 extends over 13 amino acids. Germline CDR1 is LNHDA and CDR2 is SQIVND (reference sequence). The germline V and J ends were trimmed by 4 bases and 0 bases, with 7 bases remaining between them. The CDR3 DNA reads as TGTGCCAGTAGTAAGAGATACTCCTACGAGCAGTACTTC. Its translation: CASSKRYSYEQYF.

The rearrangement uses TRBV18 and TRBJ1-4, with D tentatively TRBD1 (5 bases). This CDR3 contains 15 residues. Trimming pared 2 bases from V and 5 bases from J, leaving 12 bases between. The V gene's germline CDR1 is KGHSH and CDR2 LQKENI. CDR3 amino acids: CASSPREGSNEKLFF. DNA for the CDR3: TGTGCCAGCTCACCAAGGGAGGGGTCAAATGAAAAACTGTTTTTT.

The chain has TRBV28 and TRBJ2-3, with TRBD2 matching 8 bases. The CDR3 length is 16 residues. V shed 5 bases, J shed 5 bases, and the junction held 12 bases outside the gene matches. Germline assignment: CDR1 MDHEN and CDR2 SYDVKM. This chain's CDR3 is CASSPGPGLGKDTQYF. The CDR3 nucleotides read TGTGCCAGCAGTCCCGGCCCGGGACTAGGTAAAGATACGCAGTATTTT.